This is a list of T cell receptor beta chains from one sample in a study of cytomegalovirus exposure and HLA in healthy donors. Sequenced by immunoSEQ multiplex PCR; TCRdb stores in-frame clones only, minus some. The table shows 110,000 or so clones, with about 61% occurring only once. Sequences were obtained from PBMCs. Receptors originate from a man younger than 35 in good health and CMV-seropositive. Each CDR3 is given without its conserved first and last residue.

>TRBV27|TRBJ1-2
ASSPLTDRHVVYGYT
>TRBV15|TRBJ2-2
ATSAGKTGELF
>TRBV2|TRBJ2-2
ASSERRGQGDTGELF
>TRBV21-1|TRBJ1-2
ASSKDLRTGGYGYT
>TRBV15|TRBJ2-3
ATSREAGGPDTQY
>TRBV7-9|TRBJ2-7
ASSYGSGSEY
>TRBV5-1|TRBJ2-2
ASSLATDNTGELF
>TRBV27|TRBJ2-1
ASRPNTGGSYNEQF
>TRBV7-2|TRBJ2-3
ASRWTLTDTQY
>TRBV10-2|TRBJ1-1
ASSELGTVNTEAF
>TRBV13|TRBJ2-2
ASSPLNTGELF
>TRBV4-2|TRBJ1-1
ASSQGTANTEAF
>TRBV10-1|TRBJ1-5
ASSTGVNQPQH
>TRBV28|TRBJ2-2
ASSLSEQPGGELF
>TRBV6-5|TRBJ2-5
ASSLRGWGQETQY
>TRBV27|TRBJ1-5
ASSFSGRNQPQH
>TRBV6-4|TRBJ2-3
ASSDSPSGGTDTQY
>TRBV15|TRBJ1-5
ATSRRLTGGTSNQPQH
>TRBV6-4|TRBJ2-1
ASSDETSGGNEQF
>TRBV6-5|TRBJ1-2
ASRSQANYGYT
>TRBV7-9|TRBJ2-5
ASSYAGTLETQY
>TRBV5-3|TRBJ1-2
ARSISGRGNYGYT
>TRBV10-3|TRBJ2-3
AIRGQDTSTDTQY
>TRBV5-1|TRBJ2-3
ASSQYRTSRDTQY
>TRBV19|TRBJ1-5
ASRLGIPGQGNQPQH
>TRBV11-2|TRBJ1-4
ASSLWEGEKLF
>TRBV2|TRBJ2-7
ASSLQGAEQY
>TRBV7-6|TRBJ1-1
ASSLLRETEAF
>TRBV2|TRBJ1-2
ASREDRHYGYT
>TRBV30|TRBJ2-3
AWRSSGDADTQY
>TRBV7-6|TRBJ2-1
ASSLGQYNEQF
>TRBV5-1|TRBJ1-6
ASSKTGGSVYSPLH
>TRBV6-5|TRBJ1-5
ASSSSGGQGVQPQH